Listed below are T cell receptor beta chains from one sample, sequenced in a study of molecular identifiers for immune sequencing clone quantification. TCRdb used MiXCR to reprocess the PCR reads, holding one entry per CDR3 protein. The sample holds about 640,000 distinct CDR3 sequences; just under 20% are singletons and the top ten take approximately 0.9%. Specimen: naive CD8+ T cells from blood, with Jurkat cell RNA spiked in. The origin of the receptors is a human donor in good health. Some libraries in this study had Jurkat cell RNA spiked in. CDR3s include the opening cysteine and the closing phenylalanine or tryptophan. Fields, in order: J gene, CDR3 length, V gene, CDR3 protein.

j_call: TRBJ2-7; cdr3_length: 16; v_call: TRBV20-1; cdr3_aa: CSASGISPVVRYERYF
j_call: TRBJ2-1; cdr3_length: 16; v_call: TRBV20-1; cdr3_aa: CSARTGTSGMYNEQFF
j_call: TRBJ1-2; cdr3_length: 13; v_call: TRBV20-1; cdr3_aa: CSAFLDRELRYTF
j_call: TRBJ1-6; cdr3_length: 16; v_call: TRBV7-8; cdr3_aa: CASSLRASSYNSPLHF
j_call: TRBJ1-1; cdr3_length: 15; v_call: TRBV3-1; cdr3_aa: CASSQDLYRATEAFF
j_call: TRBJ2-5; cdr3_length: 13; v_call: TRBV3-1; cdr3_aa: CASSDDGQETQYF
j_call: TRBJ2-1; cdr3_length: 13; v_call: TRBV3-1; cdr3_aa: CASSHTSVGEQFF
j_call: TRBJ2-7; cdr3_length: 16; v_call: TRBV6-2/TRBV6-3; cdr3_aa: CASTWQREGPHTGQYF
j_call: TRBJ1-1; cdr3_length: 10; v_call: TRBV6-1; cdr3_aa: CASSDREAFF
j_call: TRBJ2-1; cdr3_length: 14; v_call: TRBV12-3/TRBV12-4; cdr3_aa: CASSIGGPYNEQFF
j_call: TRBJ2-5; cdr3_length: 14; v_call: TRBV28; cdr3_aa: CASSLLPVQETQYF
j_call: TRBJ2-7; cdr3_length: 16; v_call: TRBV7-9; cdr3_aa: CASSSSGTSFSYEQYF
j_call: TRBJ2-7; cdr3_length: 12; v_call: TRBV29-1; cdr3_aa: CSVKDNTYEQYF
j_call: TRBJ2-7; cdr3_length: 15; v_call: TRBV7-9; cdr3_aa: CASSPNSGRPYEQYF
j_call: TRBJ2-7; cdr3_length: 14; v_call: TRBV4-3; cdr3_aa: CASSPRTGWYEQYF
j_call: TRBJ2-3; cdr3_length: 16; v_call: TRBV12-3/TRBV12-4; cdr3_aa: CASSFPPGQGPDTQYF
j_call: TRBJ2-3; cdr3_length: 16; v_call: TRBV28; cdr3_aa: CASSRPREEGTDTQYF
j_call: TRBJ2-1; cdr3_length: 15; v_call: TRBV5-4; cdr3_aa: CASSPSTEGGNEQFF
j_call: TRBJ2-1; cdr3_length: 10; v_call: TRBV28; cdr3_aa: CASRAHEQFF
j_call: TRBJ1-1; cdr3_length: 13; v_call: TRBV5-1; cdr3_aa: CASSRGGSTEAFF
j_call: TRBJ2-5; cdr3_length: 16; v_call: TRBV4-1; cdr3_aa: CASSQASGFGQETQYF
j_call: TRBJ2-4; cdr3_length: 14; v_call: TRBV13; cdr3_aa: CASSFADSKNIQHF
j_call: TRBJ2-3; cdr3_length: 15; v_call: TRBV7-2; cdr3_aa: CASSLVTSSTDTQYF
j_call: TRBJ2-1; cdr3_length: 15; v_call: TRBV5-1; cdr3_aa: CASSLASISYNEQFF